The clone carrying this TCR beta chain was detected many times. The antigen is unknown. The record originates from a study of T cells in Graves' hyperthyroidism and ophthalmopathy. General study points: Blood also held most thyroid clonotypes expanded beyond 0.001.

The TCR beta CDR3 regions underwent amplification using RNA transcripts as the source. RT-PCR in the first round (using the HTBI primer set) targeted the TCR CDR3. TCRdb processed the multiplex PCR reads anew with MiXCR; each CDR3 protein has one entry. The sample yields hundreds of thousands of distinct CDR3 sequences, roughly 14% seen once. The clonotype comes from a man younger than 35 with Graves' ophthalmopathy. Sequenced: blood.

The CDR3 coding sequence is TGCAGCGGACGACGGAGCTCTGGAAACACCATATATTTT. Translation: CSGRRSSGNTIYF. The chain combines TRBV29-1 with TRBJ1-3; D gene uncertain. Germline-derived CDR1 and CDR2 are SQVTM and ANQGSEA. V was cut by 7 bases and J by 0 bases, with 10 bases left in between. The CDR3 spans 13 residues.